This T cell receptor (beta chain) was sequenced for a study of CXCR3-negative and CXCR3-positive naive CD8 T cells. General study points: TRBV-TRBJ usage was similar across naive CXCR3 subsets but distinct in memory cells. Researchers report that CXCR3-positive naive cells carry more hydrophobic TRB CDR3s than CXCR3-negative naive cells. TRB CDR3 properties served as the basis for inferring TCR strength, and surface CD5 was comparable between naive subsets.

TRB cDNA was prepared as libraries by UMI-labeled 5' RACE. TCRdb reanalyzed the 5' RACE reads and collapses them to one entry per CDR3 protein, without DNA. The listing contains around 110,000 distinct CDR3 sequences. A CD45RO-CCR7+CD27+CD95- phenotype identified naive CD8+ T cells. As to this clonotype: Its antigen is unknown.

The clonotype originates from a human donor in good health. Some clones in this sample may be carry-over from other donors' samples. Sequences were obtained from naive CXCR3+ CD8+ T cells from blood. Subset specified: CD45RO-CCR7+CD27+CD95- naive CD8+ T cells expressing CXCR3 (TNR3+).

This CDR3 reads CASSFLMSGEFTDTQYF. The chain carries TRBV28 and TRBJ2-3; checking the TCRdb D call of TRBD2 is not possible without DNA. Germline CDR1 MDHEN, CDR2 SYDVKM. This CDR3 is built from 17 residues.